This T cell receptor (beta chain) was found in a study of identifying expanded T cells in peripheral blood (dated by TCRdb to about 2019). Describing the broader study: Technical replicates were generated by sequencing separate aliquots of the same genomic DNA pool, and four replicates were compared pairwise. General findings and caveats noted by the study authors: Between technical replicates the binomial model flagged about 1.2 differentially abundant clones, whereas over approximately two weeks the binomial model flagged about 15 and over approximately four weeks 19 to 20. The beta-binomial model significantly reduced the number of clones called differentially abundant and the false-positive rate across all healthy-donor time intervals. It was expected by the authors that biological variance in healthy repertoires might increase further over much longer intervals, such as months to years. For all healthy donors, the variance in clone template counts between two-week samples rose significantly as total template count increased.

During the collection period, no infections or other immune events were recorded for the healthy donors. To calibrate time-dependent variance in a beta-binomial model of T-cell clone differential abundance, blood repertoires from healthy donors were used as a training cohort. The training cohort included 10 or so healthy donors, of whom 3 were female and 7 were male. An age range of about 29 to 65 years, with an average of about 43 years, was recorded for the donors. Whole blood from each healthy donor was obtained from a commercial supplier and was collected at three time points roughly two weeks apart. For immunosequencing, genomic DNA was extracted from unsorted whole blood. The immunoSEQ Assay, which uses bias-controlled multiplex PCR amplification of genomic DNA, was used to profile TCRbeta CDR3 regions. The study's processing was this. The absolute abundance of each unique TCRbeta CDR3 region was quantified after sequences were collapsed and filtered. Differential abundance was tested with two models: a binomial (Fisher-equivalent) model and a beta-binomial model that adds time-dependent variance fitted from healthy donors. Clones with fewer than 5 combined templates were removed, and a clone was called differentially abundant if the clone's Benjamini-Hochberg FDR was below 0.01. Beta-binomial variance was modeled as a function of total template count across the two samples using the form v = (b*log(k)+a)^2. TCRdb took this table from immuneACCESS and kept in-frame rearrangements with V and J called. Such tables lack part of the clones; where checked against another copy, unresolved V genes explain under half of the gap, and the rest is unexplained. The V and J calls and clone size were taken over from that table, and D and trimming were inferred from the DNA. The sample includes some 93,000 clones, with 88% observed a single time. Approximately 5.3% of the sample rests with the top ten.

On this clone itself: The target of this receptor is not known. Base qualities are not at hand, and no much larger clone is one base apart.

The sequence was obtained from a person aged 18 to 75 in good health. Sequenced: blood.

The CDR3 has the sequence CASSPRGPNYGYTF. The nucleotides read TGTGCCAGCAGTCCCAGGGGCCCTAACTATGGCTACACCTTC. The chain is assembled from TRBV6-1 and TRBJ1-2, with a tentative D gene TRBD1 over 6 matching bases. Between the V and J ends, shortened by 5 bases and 0 bases respectively, the junction contains 10 bases. CDR1 MNHNS and CDR2 SASEGT are derived from the germline V gene. From the cysteine up to the phenylalanine, the CDR3 has a length of 14 residues. Only the CDR3 DNA is retained, 42 bases long and in frame from the first base.